Given below is one T cell receptor beta chain in context. The antigen it recognizes is unknown. The junction departs from germline at one end; a sequencing error may be responsible. This entry comes from a study of regulatory T cells in long-lasting Graves disease listed by TCRdb under 2021. Study-wide context: To count as having persistent Graves' disease, a patient had to have received antithyroid drug treatment for over 5 years with TSH receptor autoantibodies remaining persistently positive. Persistent Graves' disease patients were compared with newly diagnosed Graves' disease patients by peripheral blood TCR sequencing and RNA sequencing. In the clinical cohort, patients with persistent Graves' disease had used antithyroid drugs for an average of roughly 10 years. The study took place in China and was registered as a clinical trial. A total of approximately 35 samples underwent TCR sequencing: some 13 from persistent and approximately 20 from newly diagnosed Graves' disease patients.

What the study reported, not specific to this receptor: Compared with newly diagnosed patients, patients with persistent Graves' disease had lower TCR Shannon entropy and fewer highly expanded clones, which suggests clonal expansion. Because the primary lesion, thyroid tissue, could not be accessed, the study looked at peripheral blood alone. Sequencing and analysis were limited to the TCR beta chain. Persistent patients shared more public clonotypes among themselves (roughly 2,700) than newly diagnosed patients did (over 900). The small sample size was acknowledged by the authors as a limitation that may reduce accuracy.

Library construction relied on multiplex PCR. The run used an Illumina HiSeq 4000. iRepertoire HTBI primers and Arm-PCR amplification of CDR3 regions were used to construct TCR beta libraries. Before sequencing, the PCR products underwent gel purification. In the source study's methods: A total of 62 TRBV and under 15 TRBJ segments were identified across samples and were used for gene usage analysis of CDR3 amino acid clonotypes. COPE and FqMerger were used to merge the filtered high-quality paired reads into contigs. BLAST was used to align contigs to IMGT TRBV, TRBD and TRBJ reference genes, and CDR3 was defined according to IMGT. Clonotypes above 0.1% frequency were classified as highly expanded clones. Shannon entropy served as the measure of repertoire diversity, while the Gini coefficient captured V-J evenness. Public clonotypes were defined as clonotypes shared by more than one individual. Using fastp at Q25 and MiXCR, TCRdb reprocessed the public reads and kept productive beta chains. For every CDR3 protein sequence, its rows merge into one entry that carries the most common genes and DNA. These V and J calls are TCRdb output, not the study's own analysis. Within this sample are approximately 690,000 distinct CDR3 sequences, with 25% to 35% of them counted one time only. The top ten clonotypes cover about 42% of the sample.

What this sample's time point label stands for: persistent/refractory GD, antithyroid drugs over 5 years with positive TRAb. For both TCR sequencing and RNA sequencing, RNA was extracted from PBMCs in TRIzol. Graves' disease was diagnosed according to American Thyroid Association guidelines. Patients for the study were recruited at an endocrinology department in Xi'an, China. From each patient, around 9 milliliters of peripheral blood was collected into an EDTA anticoagulant tube. Ficoll Paque Plus density gradient separation was used to isolate PBMCs, and no additional T cell sorting was done. An Agilent 2100 Bioanalyzer and agarose gel were used to check RNA quality, while a NanoDrop 2000 measured RNA concentration. The TCR comes from a female donor with Graves disease. The material was peripheral blood mononuclear cells (PBMCs), obtained when the disease was refractory, from a patient treated with antithyroid drugs.

The DNA sequence is given as TGTGCCAGCAGGGGAGAGACCCAGTACCACTTC. It translates to CASRGETQYHF. The receptor chain draws on TRBV6-1 and TRBJ2-5; the D gene is perhaps TRBD2, from 5 matching bases. There are 11 amino acids in the CDR3, from cysteine to phenylalanine inclusive. Left in the record is the CDR3 DNA by itself, 33 bases read in frame from the first base. CDR1 and CDR2 (MNHNS, SASEGT) derive from the germline V gene.